The clone carrying this TCR beta chain was counted only a few times. The CDR3 contains 12 residues. Trimming removed 2 bases from V and 0 bases from J, with 1 base in between. Looked up from germline, CDR1 is MNHNY and CDR2 is SVGAGI (reference sequence). These data originate in a study of OX40 agonist ivuxolimab in advanced cancers. Background on the study: Dose-escalation patients had hepatocellular carcinoma, melanoma, renal cell or head and neck cancer.

Only in-frame clones appear in the TCRdb table, and some are missing; sequencing was by immunoSEQ multiplex PCR. This sample has about 67,000 clones; 87% occur once, and the top ten carry approximately 4%. The chain uses TRBV6-6 and TRBJ1-1; no firm D call. The receptor's source is an adult with an advanced solid tumor such as melanoma, head and neck, liver or kidney cancer. The sequencing here drew on CD4+ or CD8+ T cells sorted from blood, taken in a trial of the OX40 agonist ivuxolimab. Here the CDR3 reads CASSYVNTEAFF. CDR3 bases: TGTGCCAGCAGTTACGTGAACACTGAAGCTTTCTTT.